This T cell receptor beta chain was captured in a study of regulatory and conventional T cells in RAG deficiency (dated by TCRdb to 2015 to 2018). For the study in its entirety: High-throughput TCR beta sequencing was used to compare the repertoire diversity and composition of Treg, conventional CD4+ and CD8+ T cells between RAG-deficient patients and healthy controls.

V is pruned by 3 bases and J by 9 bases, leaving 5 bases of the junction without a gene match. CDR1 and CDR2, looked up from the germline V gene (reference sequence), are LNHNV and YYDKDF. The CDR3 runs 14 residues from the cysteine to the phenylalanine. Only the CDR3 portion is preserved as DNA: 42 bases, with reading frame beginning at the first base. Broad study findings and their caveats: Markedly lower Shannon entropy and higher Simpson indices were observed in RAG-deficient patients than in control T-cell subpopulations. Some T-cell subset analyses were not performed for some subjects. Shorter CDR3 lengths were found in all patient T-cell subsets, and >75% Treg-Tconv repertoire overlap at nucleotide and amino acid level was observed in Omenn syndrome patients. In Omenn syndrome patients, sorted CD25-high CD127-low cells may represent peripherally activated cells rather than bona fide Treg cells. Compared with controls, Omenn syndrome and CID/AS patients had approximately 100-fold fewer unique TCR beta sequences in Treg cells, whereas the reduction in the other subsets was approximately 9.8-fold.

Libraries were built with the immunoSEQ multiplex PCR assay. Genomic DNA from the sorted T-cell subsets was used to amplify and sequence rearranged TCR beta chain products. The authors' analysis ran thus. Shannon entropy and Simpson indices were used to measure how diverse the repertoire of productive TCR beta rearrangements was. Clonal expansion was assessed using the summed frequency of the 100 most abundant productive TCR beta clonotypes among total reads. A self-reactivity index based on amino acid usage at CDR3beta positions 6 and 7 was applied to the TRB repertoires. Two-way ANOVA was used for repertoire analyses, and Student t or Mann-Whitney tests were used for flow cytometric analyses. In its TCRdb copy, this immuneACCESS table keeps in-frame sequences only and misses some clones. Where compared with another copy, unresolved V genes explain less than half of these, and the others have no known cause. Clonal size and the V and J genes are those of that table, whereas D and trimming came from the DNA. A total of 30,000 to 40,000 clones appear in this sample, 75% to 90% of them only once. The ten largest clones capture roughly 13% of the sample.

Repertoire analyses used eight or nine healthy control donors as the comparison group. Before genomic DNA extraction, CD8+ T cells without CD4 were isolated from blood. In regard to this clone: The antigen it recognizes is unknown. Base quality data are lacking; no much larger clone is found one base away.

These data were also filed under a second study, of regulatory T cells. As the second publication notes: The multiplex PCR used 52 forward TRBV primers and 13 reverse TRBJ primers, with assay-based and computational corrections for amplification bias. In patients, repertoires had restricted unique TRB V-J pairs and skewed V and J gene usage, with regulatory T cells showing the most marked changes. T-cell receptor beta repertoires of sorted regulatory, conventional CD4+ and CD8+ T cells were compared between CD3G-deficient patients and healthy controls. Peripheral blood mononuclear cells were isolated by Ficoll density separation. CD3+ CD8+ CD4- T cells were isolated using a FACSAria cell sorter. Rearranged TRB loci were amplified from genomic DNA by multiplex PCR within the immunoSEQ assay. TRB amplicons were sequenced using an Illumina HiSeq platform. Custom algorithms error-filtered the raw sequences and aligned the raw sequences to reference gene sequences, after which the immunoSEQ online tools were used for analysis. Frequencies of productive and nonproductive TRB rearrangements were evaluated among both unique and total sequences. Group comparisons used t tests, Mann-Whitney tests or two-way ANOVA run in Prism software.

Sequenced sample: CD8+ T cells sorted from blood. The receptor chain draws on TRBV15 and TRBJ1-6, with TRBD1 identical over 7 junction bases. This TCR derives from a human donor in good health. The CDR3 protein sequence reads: CATSRTQGSSPLHF. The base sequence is TGTGCCACCAGCAGGACACAGGGGAGTTCACCCCTCCACTTT.